The source of this T cell receptor (beta chain) is a study of beta chain features in type 1 diabetes. General study points: The similarity of naive, central memory and Treg TCRB repertoires appeared greater among patients than among healthy donors.

Points on this clone: Its target is not known.

Isolated RNA was reverse transcribed in full, so expressed TCRB transcripts were sequenced. Assay used: immunoSEQ multiplex PCR; TCRdb lists only in-frame clones, some missing. The repertoire consists of a few hundred thousand clones, with 27% occurring once and the leading ten covering approximately 4%. CDR1 and CDR2 from the germline V gene are SGHRS and YFSETQ. The V end was cut by 0 bases, the J end by 4 bases, with 7 bases between. This CDR3 is built from 13 residues. The rearrangement joins TRBV5-1 to TRBJ2-5, with D uncertain. This sequence was found in a man in his thirties or forties in good health. Material for sequencing was central memory CD4+ T cells from blood. The CDR3 bases are TGCGCCAGCAGCTTGGAACTGGGAGAGACCCAGTACTTC. Translated: CASSLELGETQYF.